One T cell receptor (beta chain) is described in this entry. The data derive from a study of control samples from healthy donors and cancer patients. Produced via immunoSEQ multiplex PCR; TCRdb's table is partial and in-frame only. There are some 45,000 clones in the sample; around 93% occur only once, and about a fifth lies in the top ten. V dropped 8 bases and J dropped 5 bases, with 12 bases sitting between them. The germline gives CDR1 LGHDT, CDR2 YNNKEL (reference sequence). This CDR3 is 12 amino acids long. The sequenced sample was PBMCs. The receptor's source is a woman in her thirties or forties with head and neck cancer. V and J are TRBV3-1 (or the pseudogene TRBV3-2) and TRBJ1-1, with D unresolved. The CDR3 nucleotides read TGTGCCAGCCTCGGAATAGGGACTGAAGCTTTCTTT. Protein product: CASLGIGTEAFF.